This T cell receptor beta chain was retrieved from a study of cytomegalovirus exposure and HLA in healthy donors. The CDR3 totals 14 residues. The PCR employed 60 Vbeta primers together with 13 Jbeta primers. TCRdb's copy holds only in-frame clones and misses some; the assay was immunoSEQ multiplex PCR. Here the sample spans approximately 150,000 clones, roughly four fifths being singletons. This chain joins TRBV1 and TRBJ2-5; the table's D call, TRBD2, was not checked against the DNA. TRBV1 is annotated as a pseudogene. The receptor was isolated from a female donor in good health and CMV-seronegative. Material for sequencing was PBMCs. The CDR3 coding sequence is TGCACCAGCAGCCAACGTCGGGTCAGAGAGACCCAGTACTTC. Translation: CTSSQRRVRETQYF.